Described below is a single TCR beta chain sequence and its context. This clonotype was seen at least ten times. What this receptor recognizes is not known. No much larger clone exists at a distance of one base, and base qualities are not known. This entry is derived from a study of early T cells in non-severe SARS-CoV-2 infection (dated by TCRdb to the early 2020s). Regarding the research as a whole: Bulk RNA from unsorted whole blood was used for TCR sequencing, so alpha and beta chains could not be paired. Findings and caveats that apply to the study as a whole: VDJdb matching was skewed toward anti-spike CD8 responses, so virus-specific expansions were likely underestimated and private and CD4 specificities were missed.

Libraries were built with 5' RACE. This sample was sequenced with a NextSeq 500. The TCR library protocol attached unique molecular identifiers to individual cDNA molecules to correct for sequencing error and PCR bias. Both TCR alpha and beta chains were sequenced, and tight co-correlation was observed between alpha and beta sequence abundances in each sample. Per the original workflow: Decombinator V4 was used to annotate the V gene, J gene and CDR3 of the TCR sequences. Expanded TCRs were defined as changing significantly between any two time points under a Poisson model with p below 0.0001. TCR abundances were normalised to the total number of TCRs sequenced in each sample and reported as counts per million. MAIT TCRs were defined by TRAV1-2 paired with TRAJ12, TRAJ20 or TRAJ33, and iNKT TCRs by TRAV10 paired with TRAJ18. VDJdb, accessed 1 November 2021, was searched for CMV, EBV and SARS-CoV-2 annotated TCRs, with TCRs annotated for multiple antigens excluded. TCRdb itself trimmed the public reads at Q25 with fastp, ran MiXCR and retained productive beta chains. For every CDR3 protein sequence, its rows merge into one entry that carries the most common genes and DNA. TCRdb assigned the V and J calls; the authors' analysis was not used. Present in this sample are fewer than 30,000 distinct CDR3 sequences, approximately 4% of which were seen just once. 5% to 8% of the sample is taken by the ten largest.

This was a case-control study nested in a cohort of healthcare workers in London, UK, who had nasopharyngeal swab PCR tests and blood samples taken every week. Healthcare workers were recruited during the week of the UK lockdown, between 23 and 31 March 2020, and followed weekly for up to roughly 16 weeks. Relative to germline, V is missing 0 bases and J is missing 3 bases, with 6 bases of the junction outside any gene match. CDR1 and CDR2, looked up from the germline V gene, are LGHNA and YNFKEQ. The CDR3, cysteine through phenylalanine, is 16 amino acids long. Just the 48-base CDR3 DNA is kept, in frame starting at base 1.

The source material was whole blood. The sequence was collected from an adult who was a healthcare worker with PCR-confirmed SARS-CoV-2 infection or an uninfected control (not recorded which). The rearrangement joined TRBV4-2 to TRBJ2-3; TRBD2 agrees with 7 junctional bases. The base sequence is TGTGCCAGCAGCCAAGATTTATCGGGACTAACAGATACGCAGTATTTT. The resulting protein is CASSQDLSGLTDTQYF.